These 7 T cell receptor beta chains share one sample of origin, sequenced in a study of PD-L1 blockade in urothelial cancer. Time point given: pretreatment peripheral blood. The table came from immunoSEQ multiplex PCR; TCRdb's copy has only in-frame clones and leaves some out. The sample carries fewer than 50,000 clones, about 81% recorded once. Sequencing used PBMCs, obtained around atezolizumab (anti-PD-L1) treatment. All receptors come from a man in his sixties or seventies with urothelial cancer.

The chain recombines TRBV5-1 with TRBJ1-3, with D possibly TRBD1 on 5 matching bases. CDR3 length equals 15 residues. The V gene's germline CDR1 is SGHRS and CDR2 YFSETQ. Trimming cost V 4 bases and J 2 bases, with 13 bases left between them. The CDR3 here is CASSPQTVTGNTIYF. The CDR3 DNA reads TGCGCCAGCAGCCCGCAGACAGTTACTGGAAACACCATATATTTT.

This rearrangement joins TRBV10-3 to TRBJ2-7; 13 bases fit TRBD2. CDR3 length equals 17 residues. Germline CDR1 reads ENHRY; CDR2 reads SYGVKD. Unmatched junction bases numbered 11, after V lost 4 bases and J lost 5 bases. Here the CDR3 DNA reads TGTGCCATCAGTGCCTCCCTCGGGACTAGCGGGAAAGACGAGCAGTACTTC. It translates to CAISASLGTSGKDEQYF.

V and J are TRBV4-2 and TRBJ1-2; D is ambiguous. The CDR3 contains 12 residues. Germline CDR1 and CDR2: LGHNA and YNFKEQ. V was clipped by 1 base and J by 7 bases, with 7 bases between them. CDR3 coding DNA: TGTGCCAGCAGCCAAGGTGGGAGTGGCTACACCTTC. Translated: CASSQGGSGYTF.

This clone appeared a few times. V and J are TRBV10-2 and TRBJ2-2, with D perhaps TRBD1 (6 bases). Germline loops: CDR1 WSHSY, CDR2 SAAADI. V was pared by 0 bases and J by 3 bases, with 17 bases between. The CDR3 has 18 residues. The CDR3 protein is CASSESIAWDTDTGELFF. The CDR3 DNA reads TGCGCCAGCAGTGAGTCGATCGCTTGGGACACTGACACCGGGGAGCTGTTTTTT.

This clone was recorded once. The CDR3 DNA reads as TGTGCCAGCAGCTTTCCTAGCGGGGGAGTAAATGAGCAGTTCTTC. Translated, it gives CASSFPSGGVNEQFF. This chain uses TRBV5-4 with TRBJ2-1; 10 bases line up with TRBD2. The germline CDR1 and CDR2 sequences are SGHNT and YYREEE (reference sequence). The CDR3 spans 15 residues. J gave up 7 bases and V 2 bases, and 6 bases lay outside the gene matches.

V gene TRBV5-1 combines with J gene TRBJ1-1, with D uncertain. Germline loops: CDR1 SGHRS, CDR2 YFSETQ. V gave up 3 bases and J gave up 4 bases, with 13 bases separating them. CDR3 size: 14 residues. CDR3 amino acids: CASSSSAGSTEAFF. The CDR3 region has the DNA TGCGCCAGCAGCTCGTCGGCGGGGAGCACTGAAGCTTTCTTT.

The J gene is TRBJ2-3, the V gene TRBV5-5; D is unclear. CDR3 length: 16 amino acids. With 0 bases removed from V and 0 bases from J, the gap between germline ends came to 11 bases. CDR1 is SGHKS and CDR2 is YYEKEE in the germline V gene (reference sequence). The CDR3, as DNA: TGTGCCAGCAGCTTGGTCGCCAGATCTAGCACAGATACGCAGTATTTT. Protein: CASSLVARSSTDTQYF.